The rows below give T cell receptor beta chains drawn from one sample of a study of PD-1 blockade in classical Hodgkin lymphoma. TCRdb's table, derived via immunoSEQ multiplex PCR, lists solely in-frame clones and lacks some. The table lists over 35,000 clones, roughly four fifths of them singletons. Sequences were derived from peripheral blood mononuclear cells (PBMCs), sampled at baseline. These receptors all stem from a human donor with classical Hodgkin lymphoma. Each CDR3 is given without its conserved first and last residue. The order of the fields is J gene, clone size, V gene, CDR3 protein. Size tells how often a clone was seen (once, few, many) or the class of an expanded clone, and some rows leave it out.

>TRBJ2-7|-|TRBV27
ASSLSAGTSSYEQY
>TRBJ1-2|-|TRBV5-4
ASSLGQGRAPLYGYT
>TRBJ2-2|-|TRBV27
ASSLKQTGATGELF
>TRBJ2-7|-|TRBV4-1
ASSQERGARYEQY
>TRBJ2-1|-|TRBV27
ASRRRTSGYFNEQF
>TRBJ2-7|-|TRBV27
ASSLADPGQGIYEQY
>TRBJ2-1|-|TRBV27
ASTLRAGWGYNEQF
>TRBJ2-3|-|TRBV18
ASSPTDTQY
>TRBJ2-7|few|TRBV7-6
ASSLNRQGRYEQY
>TRBJ1-3|-|TRBV27
ASSMSGNSGNTIY
>TRBJ1-4|few|TRBV27
ASSRDSRWAKLF
>TRBJ1-1|-|TRBV29-1
SVEKWQAGVENTEAF